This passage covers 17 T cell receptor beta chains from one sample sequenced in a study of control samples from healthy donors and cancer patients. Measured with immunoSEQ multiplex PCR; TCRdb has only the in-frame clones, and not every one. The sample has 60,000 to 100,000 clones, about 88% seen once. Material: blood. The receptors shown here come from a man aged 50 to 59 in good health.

The CDR3 sequence is CASSLAGSYEQYF. The DNA for the CDR3 is TGTGCCAGCAGCTTAGCCGGGTCCTACGAGCAGTACTTC. The rearrangement joins TRBV11-1 to TRBJ2-7; D remains unclear. The CDR3 has 13 amino acids. V lost 0 bases to trimming and J lost 1 base, with 4 bases between them. The V gene's germline CDR1 is SGHAT and CDR2 FQDESV (reference sequence). Combining the CDR3 with reference TRBV11-1 and TRBJ2-7 gives the whole variable domain EAEVAQSPRYKITEKSQAVAFWCDPISGHATLYWYRQILGQGPELLVQFQDESVVDDSQLPKDRFSAERLKGVDSTLKIQPAELGDSAMYLCASSLAGSYEQYFGPGTRLTVT.

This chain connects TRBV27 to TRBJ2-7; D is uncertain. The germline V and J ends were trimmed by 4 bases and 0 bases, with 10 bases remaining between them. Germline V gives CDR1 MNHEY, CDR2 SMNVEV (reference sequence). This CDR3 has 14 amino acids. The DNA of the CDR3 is TGTGCCAGCAGTTACCGGCAGGTCTCCTACGAGCAGTACTTC. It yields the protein CASSYRQVSYEQYF.

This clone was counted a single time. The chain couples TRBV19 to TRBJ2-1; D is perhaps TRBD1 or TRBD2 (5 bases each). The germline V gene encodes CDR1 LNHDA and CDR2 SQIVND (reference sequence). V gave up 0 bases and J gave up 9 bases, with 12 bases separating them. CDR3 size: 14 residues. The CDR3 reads CASSIDSGRGEQFF. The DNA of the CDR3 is TGTGCCAGTAGTATAGATTCGGGACGGGGTGAGCAGTTCTTC.

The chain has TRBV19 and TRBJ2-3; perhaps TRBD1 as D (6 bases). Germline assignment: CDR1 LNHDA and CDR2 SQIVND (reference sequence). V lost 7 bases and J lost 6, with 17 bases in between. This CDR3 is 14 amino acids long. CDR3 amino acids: CASTPTAQGDTQYF. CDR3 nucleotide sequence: TGTGCCAGTACCCCAACGGCGCAGGGGGATACGCAGTATTTT.

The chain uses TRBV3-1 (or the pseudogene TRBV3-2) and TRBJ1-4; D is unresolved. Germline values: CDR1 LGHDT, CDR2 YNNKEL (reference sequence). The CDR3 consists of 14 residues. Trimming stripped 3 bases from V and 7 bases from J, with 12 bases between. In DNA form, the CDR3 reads TGTGCCAGCAGCCACCCTGGGTCTCCTGAAAAACTGTTTTTT. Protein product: CASSHPGSPEKLFF.

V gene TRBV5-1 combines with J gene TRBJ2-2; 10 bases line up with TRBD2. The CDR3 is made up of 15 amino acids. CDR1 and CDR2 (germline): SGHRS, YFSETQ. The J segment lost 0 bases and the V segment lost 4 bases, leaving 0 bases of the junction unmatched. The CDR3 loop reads CASSTSGANTGELFF. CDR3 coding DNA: TGCGCCAGCAGCACTAGCGGGGCGAACACCGGGGAGCTGTTTTTT.

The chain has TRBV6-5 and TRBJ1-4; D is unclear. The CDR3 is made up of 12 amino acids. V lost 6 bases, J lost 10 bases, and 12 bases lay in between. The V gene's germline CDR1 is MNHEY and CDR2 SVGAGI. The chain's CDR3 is CASSLDWGKLFF. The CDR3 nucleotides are TGTGCCAGCAGCCTTGATTGGGGAAAACTGTTTTTT.

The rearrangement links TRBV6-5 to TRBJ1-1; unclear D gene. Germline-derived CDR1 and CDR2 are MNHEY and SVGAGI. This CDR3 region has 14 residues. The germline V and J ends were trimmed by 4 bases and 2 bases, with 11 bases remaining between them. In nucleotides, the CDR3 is TGTGCCAGCAGTTTTTCGGAGAGAAACACTGAAGCTTTCTTT. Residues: CASSFSERNTEAFF.

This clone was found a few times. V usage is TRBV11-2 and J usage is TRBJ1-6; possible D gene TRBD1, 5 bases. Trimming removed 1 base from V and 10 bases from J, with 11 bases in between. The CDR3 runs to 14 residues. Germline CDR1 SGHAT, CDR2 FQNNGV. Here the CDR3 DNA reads TGTGCCAGCAGCTTAGGGACAACTAAATCACCCCTCCACTTT. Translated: CASSLGTTKSPLHF.

The CDR3 region is CASSRDRDYGYTF. In DNA form, the CDR3 reads TGTGCCAGCAGCCGGGACAGGGACTATGGCTACACCTTC. J is TRBJ1-2 and V is TRBV2; 9 nucleotides align to TRBD1. Germline V gene sequence: CDR1 SNHLY, CDR2 FYNNEI. The ends lost 6 bases at V and 3 bases at J; junction bases unmatched: 2. The CDR3 length is 13 residues.

The CDR3 spells CASSSEDRGIAEAFF. As DNA, the CDR3 is TGTGCCAGCAGCTCCGAGGACAGGGGGATCGCTGAAGCTTTCTTT. V gene TRBV14 combines with J gene TRBJ1-1, with 10 bases matching TRBD1. Germline CDR1 reads SGHDN; CDR2 reads FVKESK. J gave up 6 bases and V 5 bases, and 9 bases lay outside the gene matches. The CDR3 totals 15 residues. The full variable domain, its missing parts supplied by reference TRBV14 and TRBJ1-1, is EAGVTQFPSHSVIEKGQTVTLRCDPISGHDNLYWYRRVMGKEIKFLLHFVKESKQDESGMPNNRFLAERTGGTYSTLKVQPAELEDSGVYFCASSSEDRGIAEAFFGQGTRLTVV.

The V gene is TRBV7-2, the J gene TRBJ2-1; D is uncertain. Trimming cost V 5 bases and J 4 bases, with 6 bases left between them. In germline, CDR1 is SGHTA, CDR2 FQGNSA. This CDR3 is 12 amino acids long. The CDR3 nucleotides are TGTGCCAGCAGCCAGGAATACAATGAGCAGTTCTTC. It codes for CASSQEYNEQFF.

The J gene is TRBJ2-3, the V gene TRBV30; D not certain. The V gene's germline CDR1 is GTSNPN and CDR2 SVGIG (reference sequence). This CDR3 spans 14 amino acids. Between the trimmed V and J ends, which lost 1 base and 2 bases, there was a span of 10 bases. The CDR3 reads CAWSGLGLTDTQYF. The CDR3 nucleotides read TGTGCCTGGAGTGGACTTGGCCTCACAGATACGCAGTATTTT.

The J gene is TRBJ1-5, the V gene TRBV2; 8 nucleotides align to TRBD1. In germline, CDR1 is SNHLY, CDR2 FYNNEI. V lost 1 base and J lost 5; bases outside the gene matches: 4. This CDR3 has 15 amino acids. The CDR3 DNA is TGTGCCAGCAGTGAAGGGCAGGGGGCCTATCAGCCCCAGCATTTT. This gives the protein CASSEGQGAYQPQHF.

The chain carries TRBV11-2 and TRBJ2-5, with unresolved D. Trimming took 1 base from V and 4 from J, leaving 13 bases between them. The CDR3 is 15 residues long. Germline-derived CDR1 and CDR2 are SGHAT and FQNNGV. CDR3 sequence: CASSLGSGQIETQYF. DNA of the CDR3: TGTGCCAGCAGCTTAGGTTCCGGGCAGATAGAGACCCAGTACTTC.

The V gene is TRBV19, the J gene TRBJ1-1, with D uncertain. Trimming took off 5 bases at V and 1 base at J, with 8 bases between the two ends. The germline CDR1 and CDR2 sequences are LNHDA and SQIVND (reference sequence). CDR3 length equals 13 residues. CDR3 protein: CASSFGRNTEAFF. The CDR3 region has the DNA TGTGCCAGTAGTTTCGGACGGAACACTGAAGCTTTCTTT.

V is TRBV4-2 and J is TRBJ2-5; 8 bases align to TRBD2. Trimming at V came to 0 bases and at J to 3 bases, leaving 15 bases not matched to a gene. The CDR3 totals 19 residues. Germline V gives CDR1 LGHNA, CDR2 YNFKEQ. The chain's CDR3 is CASSQEVGGGSLKEETQYF. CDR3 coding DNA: TGTGCCAGCAGCCAAGAGGTCGGCGGGGGGTCCCTTAAAGAAGAGACCCAGTACTTC.